This T cell receptor (beta chain) was found in a study of cytomegalovirus exposure and HLA in healthy donors. Across the whole study: Caucasian-associated ancestry cluster membership applied to around 80% of some 400 genotyped donors.

The PCR employed 60 Vbeta primers together with 13 Jbeta primers. Method: immunoSEQ multiplex PCR; TCRdb's copy keeps in-frame clones and lacks some. Seen here are 200,000 or so clones, 85% to 90% observed once, and the top ten hold 1.3%. The study, taken as a whole, reports: Common viral pathogens (according to a later analysis) appeared linked to several of the most significant clusters. With later analysis, a missense DCLRE1C variant became linked to TCR beta V- and J-gene trimming. Confirmation in vitro established that a few CMV-associated chains were specific for CMV antigens.

Comments on this clone: The target antigen is unknown.

V dropped 0 bases and J dropped 4; count of bases not matched to a gene: 6. The CDR3 is 16 amino acids. Per the germline V gene, CDR1 is PRHDT and CDR2 is FYEKMQ (reference sequence). The chain links TRBV13 to TRBJ2-7, with TRBD1 identical over 10 bases. The clonotype was recovered from a man in his thirties or forties in good health and CMV-seronegative. Sequencing input: PBMCs. For the CDR3, the DNA is TGTGCCAGCAGCTTAGGCTGGGACAGGGGTCTATACGAGCAGTACTTC. Its translation: CASSLGWDRGLYEQYF.